These T cell receptor beta chains were read from a single sample in a study of cytomegalovirus exposure and HLA in healthy donors. Repertoires were generated with immunoSEQ multiplex PCR, while TCRdb's copy carries only in-frame clones and drops some. The sample has more than 85,000 clones, nearly 80% seen once. The sequenced sample consisted of PBMCs. The receptor source for this set is a young woman in good health and CMV-seronegative. The CDR3 runs from the conserved cysteine through the conserved F or W. A D gene is named only where the DNA matches it firmly. Size values are once, few and many counts, or a class for expanded clones, and some rows have none.

CDR3aa	CDR3nt	d_gene	v_gene	j_gene	abundance
CASSPRGGGLYGYTF	TGTGCCAGCAGCCCCCGAGGGGGGGGTCTCTATGGCTACACCTTC	NA	TRBV5-6	TRBJ1-2	few
CASSLYDRGKLFF	TGTGCCAGCAGTCTGTATGACAGGGGGAAACTGTTTTTT	TRBD1	TRBV27	TRBJ1-4	few
CASTPSARSLNTEAFF	TGTGCCAGTACCCCGAGCGCACGGTCACTGAACACTGAAGCTTTCTTT	NA	TRBV19	TRBJ1-1	once
CASSLVVLPYEQYF	TGCGCCAGCAGCTTGGTAGTTCTCCCCTACGAGCAGTACTTC	NA	TRBV5-1	TRBJ2-7	NA
CASQPTSRTDTQYF	TGTGCCAGCCAACCGACTAGCAGAACAGATACGCAGTATTTT	TRBD2	TRBV6-5	TRBJ2-3	NA
CASSRSTGGNTEAFF	TGTGCCAGCAGCCGATCCACCGGCGGGAACACTGAAGCTTTCTTT	NA	TRBV7-3	TRBJ1-1	NA
CAWSVHGATEAFF	TGTGCCTGGAGTGTACATGGGGCCACTGAAGCTTTCTTT	NA	TRBV30	TRBJ1-1	once
CASSLANTGELFF	TGTGCCAGCAGCTTGGCAAACACCGGGGAGCTGTTTTTT	NA	TRBV13	TRBJ2-2	NA
CASSSGGKEQFF	TGCGCCAGCAGCTCAGGGGGCAAAGAGCAGTTCTTC	TRBD1	TRBV5-1	TRBJ2-1	NA
CASSPMGLQPIEQYF	TGTGCCAGCAGCCCCATGGGACTTCAACCCATCGAGCAGTACTTC	NA	TRBV14	TRBJ2-7	NA
CASSLWPGEQPQHF	TGCGCCAGCAGCCTGTGGCCGGGGGAGCAGCCCCAGCATTTT	NA	TRBV4-3	TRBJ1-5	NA
CASSLGLAANEKLFF	TGTGCCAGCAGCTTGGGTCTGGCCGCTAATGAAAAACTGTTTTTT	NA	TRBV5-8	TRBJ1-4	NA
CASSQEFSGGVHEQYF	TGCGCCAGCAGCCAAGAATTTAGCGGCGGAGTCCACGAGCAGTACTTC	NA	TRBV4-1	TRBJ2-7	NA
CATSRDRLASETQYF	TGTGCCACCAGCAGAGACCGACTAGCTTCAGAGACCCAGTACTTC	TRBD2	TRBV15	TRBJ2-5	NA
CAWSGTPSTNEKLFF	TGTGCCTGGAGTGGAACACCGTCAACTAATGAAAAACTGTTTTTT	NA	TRBV30	TRBJ1-4	NA
CASSPDRGGYTF	TGTGCCAGTAGTCCGGACAGGGGGGGCTACACCTTC	TRBD1	TRBV19	TRBJ1-2	once
CSVEAPDYEQYF	TGCAGCGTTGAGGCCCCAGACTACGAGCAGTACTTC	NA	TRBV29-1	TRBJ2-7	NA
CASSLTAGTEAFF	TGTGCCAGCAGCTTGACAGCCGGAACTGAAGCTTTCTTT	NA	TRBV7-9	TRBJ1-1	NA
CASRLTGLYGYTF	TGTGCCAGCAGACTCACAGGGCTCTATGGCTACACCTTC	NA	TRBV6-5	TRBJ1-2	NA
CASSFETGTGGEQYF	TGTGCCAGCAGTTTCGAAACCGGGACAGGGGGCGAGCAGTACTTC	TRBD1	TRBV6-5	TRBJ2-7	NA
CASSYSILAAYEQYF	TGTGCCAGCAGTTACTCGATCCTAGCCGCCTACGAGCAGTACTTC	NA	TRBV6-5	TRBJ2-7	NA
CASSVATAVRETQYF	TGTGCCAGCAGCGTGGCCACCGCCGTACGCGAGACCCAGTACTTC	NA	TRBV28	TRBJ2-5	NA